This TCR beta chain was obtained from a study of T cell responses to AZD1222 COVID-19 vaccine. Germline V gives CDR1 MDHEN, CDR2 SYDVKM. V dropped 5 bases and J dropped 1; count of bases not matched to a gene: 5. This CDR3 has 15 residues. Comment on this clone: Its antigen remains unknown.

The study, taken as a whole, reports: There were repertoire samples only from the period after the peak T cell response. Mostly white British, mostly female donors; authors suggested clonal diversity may be underestimated.

The repertoire was sequenced with immunoSEQ multiplex PCR; TCRdb's copy has only in-frame clones and lacks some. The data show 120,000 or so clones, 75% to 90% seen once. This clonotype was sampled from an adult in good health. The sequencing used peripheral blood, collected on day 0 of AZD1222 vaccination. The genes are TRBV28 and TRBJ1-3, with TRBD1 matching over 7 bases. CDR3 sequence: CASSPGTESGNTIYF. For the CDR3, the DNA is TGTGCCAGCAGTCCCGGGACAGAATCTGGAAACACCATATATTTT. Full variable domain (rest looked up from reference TRBV28 and TRBJ1-3): DVKVTQSSRYLVKRTGEKVFLECVQDMDHENMFWYRQDPGLGLRLIYFSYDVKMKEKGDIPEGYSVSREKKERFSLILESASTNQTSMYLCASSPGTESGNTIYFGEGSWLTVV.